The present T cell receptor (beta chain) was sequenced within a study of identical twins. General study results and limits: Cord blood's abundant beta clonotypes had fewer insertions, unlike memory repertoires. Monozygotic twin pairs showed more out-of-frame TCR alpha sharing than models estimated. Twin-shared out-of-frame alpha sequences were enriched for low generation probability.

Comment on this clonotype: Its antigen is unidentified.

TCRdb re-called the 5' RACE reads through MiXCR, storing one row per CDR3 protein. The sample lists hundreds of thousands of distinct CDR3 sequences; 7.5% were seen once. The same sample was also used in a study of yellow fever vaccine responses in identical twins.

The sample taken for sequencing was CD8+ T cells sorted from blood. The receptor comes from a woman younger than 35 in good health.

The CDR3 region has the DNA TGTGCCAGCAGCCAGAGACTAGCGGGAGCAAACACAGATACGCAGTATTTT. It codes for CASSQRLAGANTDTQYF. The gene calls are TRBV2 and TRBJ2-3, with 12 bases identical to TRBD2. The germline V gene encodes CDR1 SNHLY and CDR2 FYNNEI. The CDR3 has 17 residues. After removal of 6 bases from V and 2 bases from J, the junction contained 9 bases not matched to a gene.